Listed below are T cell receptor beta chains from one sample, sequenced in a study of TIL therapy for anti-PD-1-resistant metastatic lung cancer. Using immunoSEQ multiplex PCR, the repertoire was profiled, and TCRdb retains in-frame clones only, with some absent. Seen here are some 60,000 clones, under 75% observed once, and the top ten hold over 6.5%. Material: blood, obtained at baseline. These TCRs come from a person aged 25-85 years with non-small cell lung cancer. Each CDR3 is given with its conserved first and last residue. A D gene is named only where the DNA matches it firmly. Clone size appears in some rows only: once, few, many, or a class for an expanded clone.

j_gene: TRBJ1-1
v_gene: TRBV7-2
abundance: -
d_gene: -
CDR3nt: TGTGCCAGCAGCTTAGACAGGGACACTGAAGCTTTCTTT
CDR3aa: CASSLDRDTEAFF

j_gene: TRBJ1-1
v_gene: TRBV6-6
abundance: -
d_gene: -
CDR3nt: TGTGCCAGCAGCTACAAGGGTGCGGGGAAAGCTTTCTTT
CDR3aa: CASSYKGAGKAFF

j_gene: TRBJ1-6
v_gene: TRBV18
abundance: -
d_gene: -
CDR3nt: TGTGCCAGCTCACCGAACAGAGGGGAAAATTCACCCCTCCACTTT
CDR3aa: CASSPNRGENSPLHF

j_gene: TRBJ2-3
v_gene: TRBV2
abundance: -
d_gene: TRBD2
CDR3nt: TGTGCCAGCAGTGACGTTTGGCTAGCGGGAGGCGGAGGGGATACGCAGTATTTT
CDR3aa: CASSDVWLAGGGGDTQYF

j_gene: TRBJ2-3
v_gene: TRBV10-2
abundance: -
d_gene: -
CDR3nt: TGCGCCGTGTTAGGGGGTAGCGGAACAGATACGCAGTATTTT
CDR3aa: CAVLGGSGTDTQYF

j_gene: TRBJ2-7
v_gene: TRBV28
abundance: few
d_gene: TRBD1
CDR3nt: TGTGCCAGCAGCCCCATAACCGGGACAGGGGAAATTCCCGGTAGCTTC
CDR3aa: CASSPITGTGEIPGSF

j_gene: TRBJ2-1
v_gene: TRBV2
abundance: once
d_gene: -
CDR3nt: TGTGCCAGCAGTGAATCGGGGGAGCGGGATGAGCAGTTCTTC
CDR3aa: CASSESGERDEQFF

j_gene: TRBJ1-5
v_gene: TRBV5-1
abundance: -
d_gene: -
CDR3nt: TGCGCCAGCAGCTTGGGCGAGGGGGTTAACAATCAGCCCCAGCATTTT
CDR3aa: CASSLGEGVNNQPQHF

j_gene: TRBJ2-3
v_gene: TRBV25-1
abundance: -
d_gene: -
CDR3nt: TGTGCCAGCAGACCTGAGACATACGTGCAGTATTTT
CDR3aa: CASRPETYVQYF

j_gene: TRBJ2-1
v_gene: TRBV5-5
abundance: -
d_gene: -
CDR3nt: TGTGCCAGCAGCTTTCAGCGGGCCTCCTACAATGAGCAGTTCTTC
CDR3aa: CASSFQRASYNEQFF

j_gene: TRBJ2-3
v_gene: TRBV5-6
abundance: -
d_gene: -
CDR3nt: TGTGCCAGCAGCTTGACAGACAGGAACACAGATACGCAGTATTTT
CDR3aa: CASSLTDRNTDTQYF

j_gene: TRBJ1-6
v_gene: TRBV6-1
abundance: -
d_gene: -
CDR3nt: TGTGCCAGCAGCCACGGACAGCCTAATTCACCCCTCCACTTT
CDR3aa: CASSHGQPNSPLHF

j_gene: TRBJ1-4
v_gene: TRBV30
abundance: -
d_gene: -
CDR3nt: TGTGCCTGGAGTGGCCGACGGGGGGGAAATGAAAAACTGTTTTTT
CDR3aa: CAWSGRRGGNEKLFF

j_gene: TRBJ2-7
v_gene: TRBV30
abundance: -
d_gene: -
CDR3nt: TGTGCCTGGAGTGTACTTACTGGGGCCGAGCAGTACTTC
CDR3aa: CAWSVLTGAEQYF

j_gene: TRBJ2-1
v_gene: TRBV11-3
abundance: -
d_gene: TRBD2
CDR3nt: TGTGCCAGCAGCTTATTGGGGGAGGGCCTTGAGCAGTTCTTC
CDR3aa: CASSLLGEGLEQFF

j_gene: TRBJ1-6
v_gene: TRBV6-4
abundance: few
d_gene: -
CDR3nt: TGTGCCAGCAGTGACGAGATTAATTCACCCCTCCACTTT
CDR3aa: CASSDEINSPLHF

j_gene: TRBJ2-2
v_gene: TRBV7-7
abundance: -
d_gene: TRBD1
CDR3nt: TGTGCTAGCAGCCCCCTTCGACAGGGCCGGGGCACCGGGGAGCTGTTTTTT
CDR3aa: CASSPLRQGRGTGELFF

j_gene: TRBJ1-3
v_gene: TRBV30
abundance: once
d_gene: -
CDR3nt: TGTGCCTGGAGTCGGGGGACCTCAGGAAACACCATATATTTT
CDR3aa: CAWSRGTSGNTIYF

j_gene: TRBJ2-3
v_gene: TRBV7-9
abundance: -
d_gene: -
CDR3nt: TGTGCCAGCAGCTTAACGGGGTTCACAGATACGCAGTATTTT
CDR3aa: CASSLTGFTDTQYF

j_gene: TRBJ1-1
v_gene: TRBV28
abundance: -
d_gene: -
CDR3nt: TGTGCCAGCAGTGGGCTCGGGGGGAGCACTGAAGCTTTCTTT
CDR3aa: CASSGLGGSTEAFF

j_gene: TRBJ2-5
v_gene: TRBV30
abundance: -
d_gene: -
CDR3nt: TGTGCCTGGAGTATAGGGGCCCGGCGAGAGACCCAGTACTTC
CDR3aa: CAWSIGARRETQYF

j_gene: TRBJ1-1
v_gene: TRBV6-1
abundance: -
d_gene: TRBD1
CDR3nt: TGTGCCAGCAGAAAGGACAGGGGGCACACTGAAGCTTTCTTT
CDR3aa: CASRKDRGHTEAFF

j_gene: TRBJ1-1
v_gene: TRBV11-1
abundance: -
d_gene: -
CDR3nt: TGTGCCAGCAGCTTAGAGCGGGGGTGGAACACTGAAGCTTTCTTT
CDR3aa: CASSLERGWNTEAFF

j_gene: TRBJ2-5
v_gene: TRBV5-5
abundance: -
d_gene: TRBD2
CDR3nt: TGTGCCAGCAGCCTTAGCGGGGAAGAGACCCAGTACTTC
CDR3aa: CASSLSGEETQYF

j_gene: TRBJ1-2
v_gene: TRBV7-2
abundance: few
d_gene: -
CDR3nt: TGTGCCAGCAGCTTAGTAGGGGCGGGCTTAAGCTACACCTTC
CDR3aa: CASSLVGAGLSYTF

j_gene: TRBJ1-2
v_gene: TRBV2
abundance: few
d_gene: -
CDR3nt: TGTGCCAGCAAACGACAAGGGGTGGGTGGCTACACCTTC
CDR3aa: CASKRQGVGGYTF

j_gene: TRBJ2-5
v_gene: TRBV28
abundance: -
d_gene: -
CDR3nt: TGTGCCAGCAGTTCCGTTATCTTACCCCGGCGAGAGACCCAGTACTTC
CDR3aa: CASSSVILPRRETQYF

j_gene: TRBJ2-5
v_gene: TRBV27
abundance: many
d_gene: -
CDR3nt: TGTGCCAGCAGTTTAGGGAAGACCCAGTACTTC
CDR3aa: CASSLGKTQYF

j_gene: TRBJ2-5
v_gene: TRBV6-1
abundance: -
d_gene: -
CDR3nt: TGTGCCAGCATGTGGCTATCCCAAGAGACCCAGTACTTC
CDR3aa: CASMWLSQETQYF

j_gene: TRBJ1-2
v_gene: TRBV6-5
abundance: few
d_gene: -
CDR3nt: TGTGCCAGCAGTTACAGGGGCTATGGCTACACCTTC
CDR3aa: CASSYRGYGYTF